The 3 T cell receptor beta chains below all came from one sample that was sequenced in a study of cytomegalovirus exposure and HLA in healthy donors. With 60 Vbeta and 13 Jbeta primers, the PCR was carried out. TCRdb's copy holds only in-frame clones and misses some; the assay was immunoSEQ multiplex PCR. Counted here are about 110,000 clones, around four fifths occurring once; the ten biggest clones make up 1.5% to 2%. The sequenced sample consisted of PBMCs. All receptors come from a man aged 45-60 years in good health and CMV-seronegative.

The chain combines TRBV12-5 with TRBJ1-5; tentatively, D is TRBD1 (6 bases). The CDR3 totals 14 residues. V lost 1 base, J lost 2 bases, and 6 bases lay in between. Germline CDR1 and CDR2: LGHNT and FRNRAP. The CDR3 nucleotides are TGTGCTAGTGGTTTGGGGGGGCGCAATCAGCCCCAGCATTTT. Translating it yields CASGLGGRNQPQHF. Together with reference TRBV12-5 and TRBJ1-5, the CDR3 gives the full variable domain: DARVTQTPRHKVTEMGQEVTMRCQPILGHNTVFWYRQTMMQGLELLAYFRNRAPLDDSGMPKDRFSAEMPDATLATLKIQPSEPRDSAVYFCASGLGGRNQPQHFGDGTRLSIL.

The chain joins TRBV5-1 to TRBJ1-2; possibly TRBD1 for D (6 bases). Trimming took 1 base from V and 7 from J, leaving 14 bases between them. This CDR3 has 14 residues. CDR1 and CDR2 (germline): SGHRS, YFSETQ. CDR3 DNA: TGCGCCAGCAGCTTGCGAACAGGGATCCGTGGCTACACCTTC. Translating gives CASSLRTGIRGYTF.

The J gene is TRBJ2-5, the V gene TRBV15; 11 bases fit TRBD1. The germline V gene has CDR1 LNHNV and CDR2 YYDKDF (reference sequence). This CDR3 has 16 amino acids. With V trimmed by 1 base and J by 3 bases, 4 bases remained unmatched. The CDR3 sequence is CATSRGTGGREETQYF. The DNA of the CDR3 is TGTGCCACCAGCAGAGGGACAGGGGGCAGGGAAGAGACCCAGTACTTC.